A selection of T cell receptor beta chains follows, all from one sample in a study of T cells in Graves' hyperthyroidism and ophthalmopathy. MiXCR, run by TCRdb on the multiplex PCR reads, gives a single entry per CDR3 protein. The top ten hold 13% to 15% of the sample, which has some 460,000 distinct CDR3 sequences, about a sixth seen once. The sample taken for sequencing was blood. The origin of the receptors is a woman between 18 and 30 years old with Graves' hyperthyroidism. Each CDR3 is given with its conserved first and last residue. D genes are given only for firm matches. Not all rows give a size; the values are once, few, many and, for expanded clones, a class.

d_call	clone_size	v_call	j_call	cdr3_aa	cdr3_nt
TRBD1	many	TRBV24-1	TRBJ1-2	CATSDYGQGNGYTF	TGTGCCACCAGTGATTACGGACAGGGAAATGGCTACACCTTC
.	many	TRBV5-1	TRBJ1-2	CASSLVIGTNYGYTF	TGCGCCAGCAGCTTGGTTATCGGAACTAACTATGGCTACACCTTC
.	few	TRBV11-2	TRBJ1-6	CASSLEGGRSPLHF	TGTGCCAGCAGCTTAGAGGGGGGGCGTTCACCCCTCCACTTT
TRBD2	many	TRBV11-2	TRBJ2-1	CASSLTSGPVHEQFF	TGTGCCAGCAGCCTTACTAGCGGGCCTGTGCATGAGCAGTTCTTC
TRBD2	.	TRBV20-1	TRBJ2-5	CSAATSGSSWETQYF	TGCAGTGCCGCGACTAGCGGGAGTTCGTGGGAGACCCAGTACTTC
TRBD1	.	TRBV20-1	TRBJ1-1	CRTGRVNTEAFF	TGCAGGACAGGGCGAGTGAACACTGAAGCTTTCTTT
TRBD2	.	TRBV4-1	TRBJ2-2	CASSQGTRSGELFF	TGCGCCAGCAGCCAAGGGACTAGATCTGGGGAGCTGTTTTTT
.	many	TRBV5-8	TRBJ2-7	CASTKGSLSSYEQYF	TGTGCCAGCACAAAAGGGAGTTTAAGCTCCTACGAGCAGTACTTC
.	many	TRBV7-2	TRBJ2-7	CASSLRSAYEQYF	TGTGCCAGCAGCTTAAGGTCAGCCTACGAGCAGTACTTC
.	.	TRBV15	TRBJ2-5	CATSRGGHRQETQYF	TGTGCCACCAGCAGAGGGGGCCATCGCCAAGAGACCCAGTACTTC
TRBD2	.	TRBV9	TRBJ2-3	CASSSGGPRTVSDTQYF	TGTGCCAGCAGTAGCGGGGGCCCCAGGACGGTGTCAGATACGCAGTATTTT
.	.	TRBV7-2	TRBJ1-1	CASSLGLVEVFF	TGTGCCAGCAGCTTAGGGTTAGTTGAAGTTTTCTTT
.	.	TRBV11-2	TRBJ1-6	CASSLDMQGLPLHF	TGTGCCAGCAGCTTAGATATGCAGGGTCTCCCCCTCCACTTT
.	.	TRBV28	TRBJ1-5	CASIGAPLSNQPQHF	TGTGCCAGCATCGGGGCCCCCCTTAGCAATCAGCCCCAGCATTTT
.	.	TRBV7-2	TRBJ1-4	CASSLAVWRGSSDEKLFF	TGTGCCAGCAGCTTAGCGGTGTGGAGGGGGTCTTCGGATGAAAAACTGTTTTTT
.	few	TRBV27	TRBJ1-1	CASSPLDGTEAFF	TGTGCCAGCAGTCCCTTGGATGGCACTGAAGCTTTCTTT
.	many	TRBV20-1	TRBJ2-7	CSAQTSFGEQYF	TGCAGTGCTCAGACTAGTTTCGGCGAGCAGTACTTC
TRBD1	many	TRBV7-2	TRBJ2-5	CASSLEGGPETQYF	TGTGCCAGCAGCTTAGAAGGGGGCCCGGAGACCCAGTACTTC
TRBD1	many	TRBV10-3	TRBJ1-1	CAISLGVQGGTEAFF	TGTGCCATCAGTCTCGGTGTACAGGGGGGCACTGAAGCTTTCTTT
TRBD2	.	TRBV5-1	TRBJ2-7	CASSPRSSSGEIYEQYF	TGCGCCAGCAGCCCCCGCTCGTCCAGCGGGGAGATCTACGAGCAGTACTTC
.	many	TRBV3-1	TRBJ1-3	CASSRKTGLSGNTIYF	TGTGCCAGCAGCCGAAAGACAGGCCTCTCTGGAAACACCATATATTTT
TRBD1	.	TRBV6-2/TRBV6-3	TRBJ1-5	CASSYAGTGNQPQHF	TGTGCCAGCAGTTACGCTGGGACAGGGAATCAGCCCCAGCATTTT
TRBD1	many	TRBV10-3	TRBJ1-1	CAISGGTGDTEAFF	TGTGCCATCAGTGGTGGGACAGGGGACACTGAAGCTTTCTTT
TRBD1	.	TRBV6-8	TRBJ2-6	CASSWLLTYMDRGYSGANVLTF	TGTGCCAGCAGTTGGTTACTTACATACATGGACAGGGGGTACTCTGGGGCCAACGTCCTGACTTTC
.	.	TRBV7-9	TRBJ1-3	CASRRGVSGNTIYF	TGTGCCAGCCGCCGGGGGGTCTCTGGAAACACCATATATTTT
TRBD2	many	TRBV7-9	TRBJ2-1	CASSLVVRLAGRLSYNEQFF	TGTGCCAGCAGCCTAGTCGTGCGTCTAGCGGGGAGACTCTCCTACAATGAGCAGTTCTTC
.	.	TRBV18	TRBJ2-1	CASSPSKGSEQFF	TGTGCCAGCTCACCATCGAAGGGGTCGGAGCAGTTCTTC
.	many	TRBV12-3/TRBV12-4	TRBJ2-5	CASSYSHSSGVRGSFVTQYF	TGTGCCAGCAGCTACTCACACTCTTCGGGAGTGAGGGGTAGCTTTGTGACCCAGTACTTC
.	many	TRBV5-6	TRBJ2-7	CASSLHSSYEQYF	TGTGCCAGCAGCCTCCATAGCTCCTACGAGCAGTACTTC
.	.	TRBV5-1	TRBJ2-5	CASSRLAEETQYF	TGCGCCAGCAGCCGTCTGGCCGAAGAGACCCAGTACTTC
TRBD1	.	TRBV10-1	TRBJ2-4	CASSGRTGSDEAKNIQYF	TGCGCCAGCAGTGGCAGGACAGGGAGCGATGAAGCCAAAAACATTCAGTACTTC
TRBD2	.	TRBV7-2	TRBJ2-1	CASSLTASGRIEQFF	TGTGCCAGCAGCTTGACGGCTAGCGGGAGAATTGAGCAGTTCTTC
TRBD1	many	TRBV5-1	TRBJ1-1	CASSLAMGRGQDTEAFF	TGCGCCAGCAGCTTAGCAATGGGAAGGGGGCAGGACACTGAAGCTTTCTTT
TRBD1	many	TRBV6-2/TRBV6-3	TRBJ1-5	CASSTGQGAIGNQPQHF	TGTGCCAGCAGTACGGGACAGGGGGCGATAGGCAATCAGCCCCAGCATTTT
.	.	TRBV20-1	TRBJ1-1	CSARGLGRGVVNTEAFF	TGCAGTGCTAGAGGTCTGGGACGTGGTGTGGTGAACACTGAAGCTTTCTTT
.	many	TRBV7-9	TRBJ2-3	CASSFQELRGGYYDTQYF	TGTGCCAGCAGCTTTCAAGAGTTGCGCGGAGGGTACTACGATACGCAGTATTTT
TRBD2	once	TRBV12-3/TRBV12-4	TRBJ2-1	CASTSGGRERNEQFF	TGTGCCAGCACTTCGGGGGGGCGGGAGCGGAATGAGCAGTTCTTC
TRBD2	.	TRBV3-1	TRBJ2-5	CASSQEASGGPNFQETQYF	TGCGCCAGCAGCCAAGAAGCCAGCGGGGGACCTAACTTCCAAGAGACCCAGTACTTC
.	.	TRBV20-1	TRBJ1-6	CSAISAGLNSPLHF	TGCAGTGCTATATCTGCAGGGCTGAATTCACCCCTCCACTTT
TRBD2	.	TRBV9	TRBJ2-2	CASSASSGAAGELFF	TGTGCCAGCAGCGCCAGTAGCGGGGCGGCCGGGGAGCTGTTTTTT
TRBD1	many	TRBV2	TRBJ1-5	CASSEVGGQGPQPQHF	TGTGCCAGCAGTGAAGTTGGGGGACAGGGTCCTCAGCCCCAGCATTTT
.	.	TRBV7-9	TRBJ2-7	CASSQLGETYEQYF	TGTGCCAGCAGCCAACTGGGGGAAACCTACGAGCAGTACTTC
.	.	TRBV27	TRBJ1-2	CASSNNPTGDGYTF	TGTGCCAGCAGTAATAACCCGACGGGTGATGGCTACACCTTC
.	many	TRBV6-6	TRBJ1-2	CASSYSKGQYTF	TGTGCCAGCAGTTACTCGAAGGGTCAGTACACCTTC
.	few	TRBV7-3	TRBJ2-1	CASSVGPAVDEQFF	TGTGCCAGCAGCGTGGGACCCGCGGTAGATGAGCAGTTCTTC
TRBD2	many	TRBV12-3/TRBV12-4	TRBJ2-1	CARPTKQREGSYNEQFF	TGTGCCAGACCCACGAAGCAGCGGGAGGGATCCTACAATGAGCAGTTCTTC
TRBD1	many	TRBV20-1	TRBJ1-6	CSARPGTGVNSPLHF	TGCAGTGCTAGACCTGGGACAGGGGTTAATTCACCCCTCCACTTT
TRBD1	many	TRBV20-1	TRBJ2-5	CSAQGNQETQYF	TGCAGTGCACAGGGGAATCAAGAGACCCAGTACTTC
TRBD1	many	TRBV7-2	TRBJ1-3	CASSLGTGVRGNTIYF	TGTGCCAGCAGCCTAGGGACAGGGGTTCGCGGAAACACCATATATTTT
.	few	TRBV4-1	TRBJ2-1	CASQTGTEQFF	TGCGCCAGTCAGACCGGGACAGAGCAGTTCTTC